This TCR beta chain originates from a study of blood T cell repertoires in COVID-19. Study in general: The United States, Italy and Spain supplied acute and convalescent COVID-19 samples. In each case, the material was cDNA or gDNA derived from T cells, B-cell-depleted T cells, or PBMCs.

This clone appeared once. Original methodology: Scientists estimated how many nucleated cells there were by amplifying reference gene primers. Clones were sequenced by immunoSEQ multiplex PCR, and TCRdb holds only the in-frame ones, with some missing. V, J and clone size were drawn from that table, and D and trimming were deduced from the DNA. The sample lists 80,000 to 95,000 clones; 87% were seen once. The CDR3 is made up of 14 amino acids. Germline CDR1 MRHNA, CDR2 SNTAGT. V lost 4 bases and J lost 6; bases outside the gene matches: 8. This clonotype was obtained from a woman between 50 and 59 years old with active or convalescent COVID-19. The sample taken for sequencing was peripheral blood. The chain joins TRBV6-4 to TRBJ1-2, with 7 bases identical to TRBD1. CDR3 protein: CASSAQGGADGYTF. CDR3 in DNA: TGTGCCAGCAGTGCCCAGGGGGGAGCTGATGGCTACACCTTC.